These 8 T cell receptor beta chains came from one sample sequenced in a study of blood T cell repertoires in COVID-19. Measured with immunoSEQ multiplex PCR; TCRdb has only the in-frame clones, and not every one. The profile shows hundreds of thousands of clones, around nine tenths of them singletons. The sample was PBMCs or T cells enriched from blood (not recorded which). These receptors were taken from a woman aged 40 to 50 who had recovered from COVID-19.

Regarding this clone: Other DNA sequences in the same sample also yield this CDR3. The gene calls are TRBV28 and TRBJ1-2; D ambiguous. Deletions cut 3 bases from V and 4 bases from J, with 6 bases between. The germline V gene has CDR1 MDHEN and CDR2 SYDVKM. CDR3 size: 12 residues. The CDR3 DNA reads TGTGCCAGCAGTTTGTCGAGCTATGGCTACACCTTC. This encodes CASSLSSYGYTF.

This clone appeared a single time. The J gene is TRBJ2-1, the V gene TRBV6-5, with 9 positions matching TRBD2. Germline trimming cut 4 bases from V and 12 bases from J; bases unmatched to any gene: 10. The CDR3 length is 14 residues. Germline V gives CDR1 MNHEY, CDR2 SVGAGI. CDR3 loop: CASSLSGTSSGQFF. For the CDR3, the DNA is TGTGCCAGCAGTTTGAGCGGGACTAGCTCGGGGCAGTTCTTC.

The chain recombines TRBV15 with TRBJ2-6, with D possibly being TRBD1 (5 bases). The V end was cut by 1 base, the J end by 0 bases, with 10 bases between. Germline V gene sequence: CDR1 LNHNV, CDR2 YYDKDF (reference sequence). CDR3 size: 17 residues. The CDR3 sequence is CATSRGQPNSGANVLTF. As DNA, the CDR3 is TGTGCCACCAGCAGAGGACAGCCAAACTCTGGGGCCAACGTCCTGACTTTC.

The count of this clone is one. This chain uses TRBV27 with TRBJ2-1; no clear D. Germline lookup yields CDR1 MNHEY and CDR2 SMNVEV (reference sequence). Trimming cost V 5 bases and J 6 bases, with 11 bases left between them. CDR3 size: 13 residues. This CDR3 reads CASSPPVSNEQFF. CDR3 DNA sequence: TGTGCCAGCAGTCCTCCGGTTAGCAATGAGCAGTTCTTC.

This chain uses TRBV6-5 with TRBJ1-1; D is perhaps TRBD1 (6 bases). V was pared by 4 bases and J by 2 bases, with 11 bases between. Per the germline V gene, CDR1 is MNHEY and CDR2 is SVGAGI. CDR3 length: 14 residues. The CDR3 bases are TGTGCCAGCAGTTTTGGACAGAGAAACACTGAAGCTTTCTTT. Translated, it gives CASSFGQRNTEAFF.

This rearrangement joins TRBV28 to TRBJ1-2; 7 positions match TRBD1. The germline gives CDR1 MDHEN, CDR2 SYDVKM. Losses at the gene ends were 11 bases for V and 5 bases for J; bases not matched to a gene: 5. The CDR3 covers 11 residues. CDR3 sequence: CALGQKYGYTF. The CDR3 DNA is TGTGCCTTGGGACAGAAATATGGCTACACCTTC.

This clone has just a few counts. The chain is built from TRBV7-2 and TRBJ1-2; TRBD1 is a possible D gene (5 bases). Germline V lookup: CDR1 SGHTA, CDR2 FQGNSA. Deletions cut 5 bases from V and 6 bases from J, with 13 bases between. CDR3 length equals 13 residues. The CDR3 nucleotides read TGTGCCAGCAGCCTCATTCCCAGGGATGGCTACACCTTC. Protein sequence: CASSLIPRDGYTF.

The chain is built from TRBV27 and TRBJ2-7, with 9 bases fitting TRBD2. Germline values: CDR1 MNHEY, CDR2 SMNVEV (reference sequence). The V and J ends lost 9 bases and 4 bases, in that order; junction bases with no gene match: 7. The CDR3 spans 13 residues. CDR3 bases: TGTGCCAGTATAGCGGGAGATAGTTACGAGCAGTACTTC. Translated: CASIAGDSYEQYF.